The clone carrying this T cell receptor beta chain was picked up a small number of times. TCRdb redid the calling of the 5' RACE reads with MiXCR, one entry per CDR3 protein. The data hold approximately 530,000 distinct CDR3 sequences, with about a fifth observed a single time. The sample is drawn from a study of identical twins. This CDR3 region has 14 residues. Germline CDR1 LNHNV, CDR2 YYDKDF (reference sequence). V lost 7 bases and J lost 0, with 11 bases in between. These sequences were also reported in another study, on yellow fever vaccine responses in identical twins.

This TCR was recovered from a woman aged 18-29 years in good health. What was sequenced was CD4+ T cells sorted from blood. The chain uses TRBV15 and TRBJ2-3; D ambiguous. CDR3 region: CATKIQPSTDTQYF. DNA for the CDR3: TGTGCCACCAAAATACAGCCTAGCACAGATACGCAGTATTTT.